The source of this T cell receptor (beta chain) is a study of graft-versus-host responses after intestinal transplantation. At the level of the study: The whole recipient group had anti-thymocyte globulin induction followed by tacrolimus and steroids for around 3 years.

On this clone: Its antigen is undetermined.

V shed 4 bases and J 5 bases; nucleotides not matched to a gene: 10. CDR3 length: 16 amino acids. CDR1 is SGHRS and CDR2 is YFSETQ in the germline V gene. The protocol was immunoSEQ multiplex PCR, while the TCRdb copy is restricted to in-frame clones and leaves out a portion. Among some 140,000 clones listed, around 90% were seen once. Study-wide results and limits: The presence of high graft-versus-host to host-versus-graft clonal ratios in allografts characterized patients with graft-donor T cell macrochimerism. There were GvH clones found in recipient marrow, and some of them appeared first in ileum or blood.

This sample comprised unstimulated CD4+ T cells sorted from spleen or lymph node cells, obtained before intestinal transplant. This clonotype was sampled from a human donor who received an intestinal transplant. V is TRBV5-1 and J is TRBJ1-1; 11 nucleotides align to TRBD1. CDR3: CASSNGQGARNTEAFF. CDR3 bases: TGCGCCAGCAGCAACGGACAGGGGGCGCGAAATACTGAAGCTTTCTTT.